This T cell receptor beta chain is from a study of T cell changes during pregnancy in multiple sclerosis. This table comes from immunoSEQ multiplex PCR, and its TCRdb copy is limited to in-frame clones, with some not included. The data show approximately 88,000 clones, with about 94% seen just once and about 2.4% held by the top ten. The CDR3 is made up of 17 amino acids. V trimming: 3 bases; J trimming: 3 bases; junction bases outside the gene matches: 13. The germline V gene has CDR1 SEHNR and CDR2 FQNEAQ (reference sequence). This specimen was peripheral blood, taken in the third trimester of pregnancy. The J gene is TRBJ2-7, the V gene TRBV7-9, with TRBD1 matching over 8 bases. The source is a female donor with multiple sclerosis, enrolled in a pregnancy study. CDR3 sequence (DNA): TGTGCCAGCAGCTTGGGGGCAGGGGGCAGATTTGACTACGAGCAGTACTTC. The encoded protein is CASSLGAGGRFDYEQYF. Full variable domain (missing parts from reference TRBV7-9 and TRBJ2-7): DTGVSQNPRHKITKRGQNVTFRCDPISEHNRLYWYRQTLGQGPEFLTYFQNEAQLEKSRLLSDRFSAERPKGSFSTLEIQRTEQGDSAMYLCASSLGAGGRFDYEQYFGPGTRLTVT.